This note documents a single T cell receptor beta chain sequence. Its antigen is still unknown. The source of the sample is a study of CD4 T cells in relation to SARS-CoV-2 and coronaviruses. On the study more broadly: The negative reference was HIV-1 Nef peptide pool or peptide-free culture. The restricting HLA molecule for shared crossreactive spike epitopes was mapped.

Study results and caveats: Compared with monoreactive clones, crossreactive clones showed significantly weaker SARS-CoV-2 expansion.

Here immunoSEQ multiplex PCR was the method, and the copy in TCRdb shows in-frame clones only, minus some. The table includes about 23,000 clones, just over 65% detected once. CD4+ T cells from unexposed donors were obtained before the COVID-19 pandemic (2011-2018). After ten to eleven days of culture, CD4+ T cells were isolated. As cell numbers allowed, unexposed-donor CD4+ T cells faced SARS-CoV-2 S/N and four cold-coronavirus spikes. Germline V gene data show CDR1 as LNHDA and CDR2 as SQIVND (reference sequence). The CDR3 extends over 13 amino acids. With 7 bases clipped from V and 7 bases from J, the junction kept 7 bases outside the gene matches.

Specimen: CD4+ T cells from PBMCs, cultured in vitro. The sequence was obtained from a human donor in good health. This chain connects TRBV19 to TRBJ2-1, with 7 bases that match TRBD1. The CDR3 loop reads CASTRTGGNEQFF. The CDR3 DNA reads as TGTGCCAGTACCCGGACAGGTGGGAATGAGCAGTTCTTC.